A selection of T cell receptor beta chains follows, all from one sample in a study of cytomegalovirus exposure and HLA in healthy donors. Sequenced by immunoSEQ multiplex PCR; TCRdb stores in-frame clones only, minus some. The table includes about 120,000 clones, around 84% detected once. Material for sequencing was PBMCs. The receptors originated from a woman in her 40s in good health and CMV-seronegative. CDR3s include the opening cysteine and the closing phenylalanine or tryptophan. The D gene is left open where the match is weak. A clone size is listed for some rows: how often the clone was seen (once, few, many), or a class if it is expanded.

clone size	D gene	V gene	J gene	CDR3 DNA	CDR3 protein
NA	TRBD1	TRBV6-6	TRBJ2-4	TGTGCCAGCGGACAGGGGGCCGACATTCAGTACTTC	CASGQGADIQYF
NA	TRBD2	TRBV5-1	TRBJ2-2	TGCGCCAGCAGCGCCGGACTAGGAAAAACCGGGGAGCTGTTTTTT	CASSAGLGKTGELFF
once	NA	TRBV7-9	TRBJ2-1	TGTGCCAGCAGCTTAGTTCCCAACAGGGTAAAGAGGGGTGAGCAGTTCTTC	CASSLVPNRVKRGEQFF
few	TRBD1	TRBV6-1	TRBJ1-6	TGTGCCAGCAGTGTGGAGGGGGCGACGGGTTCACCCCTCCACTTT	CASSVEGATGSPLHF
NA	TRBD1	TRBV6-4	TRBJ1-2	TGTGCCAGCCGAGGACAGGGGGCAGATGGCTACACCTTC	CASRGQGADGYTF
NA	NA	TRBV7-9	TRBJ2-7	TGTGCCAGCAGCTTTGGAGCAGCCGAAGAGCAGTACTTC	CASSFGAAEEQYF
NA	NA	TRBV28	TRBJ2-2	TGTGCCAGCAGTACAAGCGTCACCCGGGGCACCGGGGAGCTGTTTTTT	CASSTSVTRGTGELFF
NA	TRBD1	TRBV6-6	TRBJ2-2	TGTGCCAGCAGTCCTGGACAGGGGTACACCGGGGAGCTGTTTTTT	CASSPGQGYTGELFF
NA	NA	TRBV7-9	TRBJ1-1	TGTGCCAGCTCGGAGGGGCTGCTGAACACTGAAGCTTTCTTT	CASSEGLLNTEAFF
NA	NA	TRBV25-1	TRBJ2-6	TGTGCCAGCAGACCTCTGGGGGGTTCTGGGGCCAACGTCCTGACTTTC	CASRPLGGSGANVLTF
NA	NA	TRBV10-3	TRBJ2-5	TGTGCCATCAGGGACGGGTCCCAGGGGAGCGACGGGGCCCAGTACTTC	CAIRDGSQGSDGAQYF
NA	TRBD1	TRBV7-2	TRBJ1-5	TGTGCCAGCAGCCCAGGGGGAACCTACAATCAGCCCCAGCATTTT	CASSPGGTYNQPQHF
NA	TRBD2	TRBV15	TRBJ2-1	TGTGCCACCAGCAGCCGGGGCCTAACTAGCGGCAATGAGCAGTTCTTC	CATSSRGLTSGNEQFF
NA	NA	TRBV2	TRBJ1-1	TGTGCCAACGGACAGCCCCGATCGAACACTGAAGCTTTCTTT	CANGQPRSNTEAFF
NA	TRBD1	TRBV7-6	TRBJ2-7	TGTGCCAGCACTAAGGGGGCAGGGGCCTACGAGCAGTACTTC	CASTKGAGAYEQYF
NA	TRBD1	TRBV5-4	TRBJ1-1	TGTGCCAGCAGCTTACGGACAGGGATGAACACTGAAGCTTTCTTT	CASSLRTGMNTEAFF
NA	TRBD2	TRBV14	TRBJ2-1	TGTGCCAGCAGCCAAATGGGGGGACTAGAATACAATGAGCAGTTCTTC	CASSQMGGLEYNEQFF
NA	TRBD2	TRBV10-2	TRBJ2-7	TGCGCCAGCCCCGTGGGGGGGAGCTCCTACGAGCAGTACTTC	CASPVGGSSYEQYF
NA	TRBD2	TRBV28	TRBJ2-1	TGTGCCAGCAGTTCCCCAGCGGGAGGCCCTGGGAATGAGCAGTTCTTC	CASSSPAGGPGNEQFF
NA	NA	TRBV5-1	TRBJ2-1	TGCGCCAGCAGCTCACAACCCCTTTCTAGCGCGATCTACAATGAGCAGTTCTTC	CASSSQPLSSAIYNEQFF
NA	TRBD1	TRBV11-3	TRBJ2-3	TGTGCCAGCAGCTCGAAGACAGGGAGAGGCACAGATACGCAGTATTTT	CASSSKTGRGTDTQYF
NA	NA	TRBV6-1	TRBJ1-5	TGTGCCAGCACCTTATCCGGGTCTCCGAATCAGCCCCAGCATTTT	CASTLSGSPNQPQHF
NA	TRBD1	TRBV28	TRBJ2-7	TGTGCCAGCAGTTCGACAGGGACGCAAAGATCCTACGAGCAGTACTTC	CASSSTGTQRSYEQYF